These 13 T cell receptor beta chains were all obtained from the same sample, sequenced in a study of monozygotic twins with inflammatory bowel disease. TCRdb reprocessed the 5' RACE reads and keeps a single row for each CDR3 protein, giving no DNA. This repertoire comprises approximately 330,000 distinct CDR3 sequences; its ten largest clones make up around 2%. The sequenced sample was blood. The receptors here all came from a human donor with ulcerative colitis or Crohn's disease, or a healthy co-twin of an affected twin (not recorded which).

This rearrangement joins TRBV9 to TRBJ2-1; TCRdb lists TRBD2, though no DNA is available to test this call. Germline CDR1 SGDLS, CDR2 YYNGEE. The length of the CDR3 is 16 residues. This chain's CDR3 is CASSLRAGTSGGAMFF. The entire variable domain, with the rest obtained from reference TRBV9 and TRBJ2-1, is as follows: DSGVTQTPKHLITATGQRVTLRCSPRSGDLSVYWYQQSLDQGLQFLIQYYNGEERAKGNILERFSAQQFPDLHSELNLSSLELGDSALYFCASSLRAGTSGGAMFFGPGTRLTVL.

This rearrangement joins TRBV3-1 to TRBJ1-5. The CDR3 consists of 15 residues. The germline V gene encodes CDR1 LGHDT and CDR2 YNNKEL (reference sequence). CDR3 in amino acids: CASSQDTTSNQPQHF.

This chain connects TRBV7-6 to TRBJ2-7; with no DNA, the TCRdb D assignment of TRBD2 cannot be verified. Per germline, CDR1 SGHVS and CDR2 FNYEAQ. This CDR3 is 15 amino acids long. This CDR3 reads CASSQATSGDYEQYF.

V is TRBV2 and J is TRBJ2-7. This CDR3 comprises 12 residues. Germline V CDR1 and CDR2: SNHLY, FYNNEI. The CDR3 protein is CASFGPDYEQYF.

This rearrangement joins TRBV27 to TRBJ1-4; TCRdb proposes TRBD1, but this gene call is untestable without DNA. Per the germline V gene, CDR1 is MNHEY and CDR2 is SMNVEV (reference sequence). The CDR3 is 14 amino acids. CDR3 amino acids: CASRHGGLGEKLFF.

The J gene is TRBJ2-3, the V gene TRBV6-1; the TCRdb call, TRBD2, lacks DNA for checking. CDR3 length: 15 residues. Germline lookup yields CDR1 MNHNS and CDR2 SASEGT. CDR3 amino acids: CASRSLAGAPDTQYF.

The CDR3 reads CASSPLDRVNTEAFF. This rearrangement joins TRBV27 to TRBJ1-1; TCRdb indicates TRBD1, and absent DNA this call remains unverified. Germline V lookup: CDR1 MNHEY, CDR2 SMNVEV (reference sequence). The CDR3 is 15 residues long.

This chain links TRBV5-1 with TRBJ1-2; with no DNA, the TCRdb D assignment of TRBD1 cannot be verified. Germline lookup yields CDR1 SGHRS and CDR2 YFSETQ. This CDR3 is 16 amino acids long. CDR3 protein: CASSKVPGQGGHGYTF.

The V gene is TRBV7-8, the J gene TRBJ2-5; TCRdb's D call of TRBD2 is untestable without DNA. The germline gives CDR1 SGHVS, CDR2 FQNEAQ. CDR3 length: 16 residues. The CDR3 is CASSPFRAPVRETQYF.

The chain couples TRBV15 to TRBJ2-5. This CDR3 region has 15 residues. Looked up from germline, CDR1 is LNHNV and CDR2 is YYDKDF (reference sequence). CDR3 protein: CATSRVYQPGETQYF.

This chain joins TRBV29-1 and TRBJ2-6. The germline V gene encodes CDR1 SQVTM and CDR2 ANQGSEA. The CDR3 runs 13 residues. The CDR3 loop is CSVSDSGANVLTF.

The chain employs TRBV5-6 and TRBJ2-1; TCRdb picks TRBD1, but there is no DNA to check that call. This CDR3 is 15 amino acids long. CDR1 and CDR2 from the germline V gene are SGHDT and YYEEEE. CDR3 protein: CASTDTPTGVGEQFF.

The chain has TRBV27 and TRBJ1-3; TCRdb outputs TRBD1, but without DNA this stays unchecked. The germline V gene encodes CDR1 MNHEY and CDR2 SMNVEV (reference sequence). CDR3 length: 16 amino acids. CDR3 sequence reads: CASSPAPSLKGNTIYF.